These 6 T cell receptor beta chains were sequenced from one sample in a study of vaccination and CD4 T cells after COVID-19. Scientists ran DNA taken from cultured CD4+ T cells through the Oncomine TCR Beta short-read assay for sequencing. TCRdb recomputed calls from the PCR reads with MiXCR, one row per CDR3 protein. The sample comprises 20,000 to 30,000 distinct CDR3 sequences, about 50% of which are singletons, and roughly 30% rests with the top ten. These receptors have no identified antigens. Treatment noted: approximately nine-day PBMC culture with coronavirus spike peptide pools or control peptides (ViraFEST assay). The sample was CD4+ T cells from blood, cultured in vitro, taken before SARS-CoV-2 vaccination. These receptors were taken from a human donor who received a COVID-19 vaccine.

This clonotype was seen more than once but under ten times. This rearrangement joins TRBV6-5 to TRBJ1-5, with no clear D. In germline, CDR1 is MNHEY, CDR2 SVGAGI. The CDR3 is made up of 15 amino acids. V lost 4 bases to trimming and J lost 0 bases, with 10 bases between them. The CDR3, as DNA: TGTGCCAGCAGTTTCGGACGGTTTAGCAATCAGCCCCAGCATTTT. This sequence encodes CASSFGRFSNQPQHF.

This clonotype has more than one count but fewer than ten. The CDR3 DNA reads as TGTGCTAGTGATAACATACAGGGACCCTTTGGGGCGGGCGGCTACACCTTC. Translated: CASDNIQGPFGAGGYTF. The V and J genes are TRBV12-5 and TRBJ1-2; D might be TRBD1 (6 bases). The V end lost 7 bases, the J end lost 8 bases, and 29 bases lay between the germline ends. Germline CDR1 LGHNT, CDR2 FRNRAP. The CDR3 is 17 amino acids.

This clonotype has more than one count but fewer than ten. V is TRBV6-1 and J is TRBJ1-1; D unresolved. Germline CDR1 is MNHNS and CDR2 is SASEGT. The V gene lost 7 bases and the J gene lost 2 bases, with 8 bases spanning the gap. The CDR3 has 12 residues. The CDR3 sequence: CASNRQNTEAFF. The CDR3 DNA is TGTGCCAGCAACAGACAAAACACTGAAGCTTTCTTT.

This clonotype turned up a few times. The rearrangement joins TRBV30 to TRBJ1-2; D unclear. Deletions cut 3 bases from V and 6 bases from J, with 5 bases between. From germline, CDR1 is GTSNPN and CDR2 SVGIG (reference sequence). The length of the CDR3 is 10 residues. The chain's CDR3 is CAWRGNGYTF. Here the CDR3 DNA reads TGTGCCTGGAGAGGGAATGGCTACACCTTC. Together with reference TRBV30 and TRBJ1-2, the CDR3 gives the full variable domain: SQTIHQWPATLVQPVGSPLSLECTVEGTSNPNLYWYRQAAGRGLQLLFYSVGIGQISSEVPQNLSASRPQDRQFILSSKKLLLSDSGFYLCAWRGNGYTFGSGTRLTVV.

This chain links TRBV9 with TRBJ2-3; D may be TRBD1 or TRBD2 (6 bases each). The CDR3 runs 15 residues. Germline lookup yields CDR1 SGDLS and CDR2 YYNGEE. V was pared by 1 base and J by 6 bases, with 15 bases between. The CDR3, as DNA: TGTGCCAGCAGCGTACTAGGGGGGACCGCGGATACGCAGTATTTT. This codes for CASSVLGGTADTQYF.

The rearrangement links TRBV10-1 to TRBJ2-5, with 7 bases identical to TRBD2. In germline, CDR1 is WNHNN, CDR2 SYGVQD (reference sequence). CDR3 length equals 19 residues. After removal of 0 bases from V and 5 bases from J, the junction contained 18 bases not matched to a gene. CDR3 DNA sequence: TGCGCCAGCAGTGAGTCGTCAGGGTTCGGTATCGGGGAGGGCGAGACCCAGTACTTC. Its protein product is CASSESSGFGIGEGETQYF.